These T cell receptor beta chains were read from a single sample in a study of shared clonotypes between healthy human individuals. The assay was immunoSEQ multiplex PCR, and TCRdb's table has in-frame clones only and misses some. This table has millions of clones, approximately 95% appearing once. Sequencing was performed on naive CD4+ T cells sorted from blood. Every receptor here comes from a man between 18 and 35 years old in good health. Each CDR3 is given with its conserved first and last residue. A D gene is named only where the DNA matches it firmly. Expanded clones are given a class, and other clones once, few, many or no size at all.

J gene,clone size,D gene,V gene,CDR3 DNA,CDR3 protein
TRBJ1-6,-,TRBD1,TRBV9,TGTGCCAGCAGCGCCCATGCGGGACAGAAAAATAATTCACCCCTCCACTTT,CASSAHAGQKNNSPLHF
TRBJ2-2,-,TRBD1,TRBV7-6,TGTGCCAGCAGCTCATTTACAGGGGCAGGCACCGGGGAGCTGTTTTTT,CASSSFTGAGTGELFF
TRBJ1-6,-,-,TRBV9,TGTGCCAGCAGCGTAGGGGGGGGAACGGAGTCACCCCTCCACTTT,CASSVGGGTESPLHF
TRBJ1-1,-,-,TRBV4-3,TGCGCCAGCAGCCGAAACCTACTTTCGAACACTGAAGCTTTCTTT,CASSRNLLSNTEAFF
TRBJ1-2,few,-,TRBV6-5,TGTGCCAGCACCAACAGTTTAGGCTACACCTTC,CASTNSLGYTF
TRBJ1-3,-,TRBD1,TRBV5-1,TGCGCCAGCAGCGCCCAGACAGGGTCCGACACCATATATTTT,CASSAQTGSDTIYF
TRBJ2-5,-,-,TRBV7-2,TGTGCCAGCAGCTTATCCTACCGAGAGACCCAGTACTTC,CASSLSYRETQYF
TRBJ2-3,-,TRBD1,TRBV6-1,TGTGCCAGCAGAGCCGGGACAGCCTTCACAGATACGCAGTATTTT,CASRAGTAFTDTQYF
TRBJ2-7,-,-,TRBV7-9,TGTGCCAGCAGCTTACTAACCCCGGGGGAGAGCTCCTACGAGCAGTACTTC,CASSLLTPGESSYEQYF
TRBJ2-1,-,-,TRBV12-5,TGTGCTAGTGGTTTGGTACCAGGACAGCAGTTCTTC,CASGLVPGQQFF
TRBJ1-1,-,-,TRBV18,TGTGCCAGCTCATCCAGACGTGACGAATCGAACACTGAAGCTTTCTTT,CASSSRRDESNTEAFF
TRBJ1-5,-,-,TRBV7-2,TGTGCCAGCAGCTTATACGATCAGCCCCAGCATTTT,CASSLYDQPQHF
TRBJ2-5,-,TRBD2,TRBV2,TGTGCCAGCGAGGTTAGCGGGGGGGCCCAAGAGACCCAGTACTTC,CASEVSGGAQETQYF
TRBJ1-1,-,-,TRBV5-1,TGCGCCAGCAGCTACTCGGGCGATACTGAAGCTTTCTTT,CASSYSGDTEAFF
TRBJ2-1,-,-,TRBV10-1,TGCGCCAGCAGTCTTCCGGGGCTCGGTGAGCAGTTCTTC,CASSLPGLGEQFF
TRBJ1-1,few,TRBD1,TRBV29-1,TGCAGCGTCGACAGGGGGAACACTGAAGCTTTCTTT,CSVDRGNTEAFF
TRBJ1-3,once,TRBD1,TRBV29-1,TGCAGCGTTGCTAAGATCGACAGGGCCTCTGGAAACACCATATATTTT,CSVAKIDRASGNTIYF
TRBJ2-3,-,TRBD2,TRBV5-1,TGCGCCAGCAGCGGGGCCGGGACTACTAGCACAGATACGCAGTATTTT,CASSGAGTTSTDTQYF
TRBJ1-5,-,-,TRBV15,TGTGCCACCAGCAGAGGGGGGAATCAGCCCCAGCATTTT,CATSRGGNQPQHF
TRBJ2-1,-,TRBD2,TRBV7-2,TGTGCCAGCAGCCCCGGACTAGCGGGAAACAATGAGCAGTTCTTC,CASSPGLAGNNEQFF
TRBJ2-7,-,-,TRBV5-1,TGCGCCAGCAGCTTGTACAGAGGCTACGAGCAGTACTTC,CASSLYRGYEQYF
TRBJ1-5,-,-,TRBV30,TGTGCCTGGAGTGGGACGGTCAATAGCAATCAGCCCCAGCATTTT,CAWSGTVNSNQPQHF
TRBJ2-1,-,-,TRBV2,TGTGCCAGCAGTGATTCCGGGCCAGTGAATGAGCAGTTCTTC,CASSDSGPVNEQFF
TRBJ1-1,-,-,TRBV15,TGTGCCACCAGCAGAGATCGAGCGGGAAAAGCTTTCTTT,CATSRDRAGKAFF
TRBJ1-2,-,TRBD1,TRBV28,TGTGCCAGCAGTTTAAAAGGGGGCCAGACGAACTATGGCTACACCTTC,CASSLKGGQTNYGYTF
TRBJ2-3,-,-,TRBV18,TGTGCCAGCTCACCACCAAGGACGCTCAGCACAGATACGCAGTATTTT,CASSPPRTLSTDTQYF
TRBJ2-5,-,TRBD1,TRBV18,TGTGCCAGCTCGGGACAGGGGCGCCTAGAGACCCAGTACTTC,CASSGQGRLETQYF
TRBJ1-2,-,TRBD1,TRBV28,TGTGCCAGCAGCCAGGGGGGTCTTGGCGATGGCTACACCTTC,CASSQGGLGDGYTF
TRBJ2-5,once,-,TRBV29-1,TGCAGCGTAAAGGCCGGCAAAGAGACCCAGTACTTC,CSVKAGKETQYF
TRBJ2-7,-,-,TRBV5-6,TGTGCCAGCAGCTTTTGGGCCGGGAGCTCCTACGAGCAGTACTTC,CASSFWAGSSYEQYF
TRBJ2-7,-,-,TRBV6-1,TGTGCCAGCAGTGAACCGGACACCCCATTTTACGAGCAGTACTTC,CASSEPDTPFYEQYF
TRBJ2-3,once,-,TRBV5-1,TGCGCCAGCAGCTTGGAAGGAACTCGCACAGATACGCAGTATTTT,CASSLEGTRTDTQYF
TRBJ1-6,-,TRBD1,TRBV6-5,TGTGCCAGCACGGACAGGGCGTCCTATAATTCACCCCTCCACTTT,CASTDRASYNSPLHF
TRBJ2-2,once,TRBD2,TRBV19,TGTGCCAGTATATTAGCGGGAGGGCCGGGGACCGGGGAGCTGTTTTTT,CASILAGGPGTGELFF
TRBJ1-3,-,-,TRBV5-4,TGTGCCAGCAGCTTGGCCGCAGGGGCTGGAAACACCATATATTTT,CASSLAAGAGNTIYF
TRBJ1-6,-,TRBD1,TRBV9,TGTGCCAGCAGCGCGGGGGGACAGGGACAATCACCCCTCCACTTT,CASSAGGQGQSPLHF
TRBJ2-1,-,-,TRBV18,TGTGCCAGCTCACCACCTGGACTGAACTCCTACAATGAGCAGTTCTTC,CASSPPGLNSYNEQFF
TRBJ1-4,-,TRBD1,TRBV6-1,TGTGCCAGCAGTGGAGACAGGGCCCTTAATGAAAAACTGTTTTTT,CASSGDRALNEKLFF
TRBJ2-7,-,-,TRBV19,TGTGCCAGTAGCAGCTCGGACTACTATTCCTACGAGCAGTACTTC,CASSSSDYYSYEQYF
TRBJ2-5,-,-,TRBV4-1,TGCGCCAGCAGCCTAGCTCGGAAAGAGACCCAGTACTTC,CASSLARKETQYF
TRBJ2-7,-,TRBD2,TRBV7-2,TGTGCCAGCAGCTTGCTAGCGGGAGAGTCCTACGAGCAGTACTTC,CASSLLAGESYEQYF
TRBJ1-6,-,TRBD1,TRBV28,TGTGCCAGCAGTTTAAGGTTCTGGGACAGGGGTAATTCACCCCTCCACTTT,CASSLRFWDRGNSPLHF
TRBJ2-3,-,-,TRBV7-2,TGTGCCAGCAGCTTAGTAGTCGCGGATACGCAGTATTTT,CASSLVVADTQYF
TRBJ2-3,-,-,TRBV5-8,TGTGCCAGCAGCTTCAGAAGGACACTCAGCACAGATACGCAGTATTTT,CASSFRRTLSTDTQYF
TRBJ1-2,-,-,TRBV5-1,TGCGCCAGCAGCTTCCGGGGGGACTATGGCTACACCTTC,CASSFRGDYGYTF
TRBJ2-3,-,-,TRBV5-1,TGCGCCAGCAGGGCTACCGGGTCCTCGGCAGATACGCAGTATTTT,CASRATGSSADTQYF
TRBJ2-7,-,-,TRBV27,TGTGCCAGCGGAAGAGGGCAGGGAAGTACCTACGAGCAGTACTTC,CASGRGQGSTYEQYF
TRBJ1-5,-,-,TRBV6-6,TGTGCCAGCAGGCCACAGGTGGGGCAGCCCCAGCATTTT,CASRPQVGQPQHF
TRBJ1-6,once,-,TRBV5-1,TGCGCCAGCAGCAAGACCGACAGCTATAATTCACCCCTCCACTTT,CASSKTDSYNSPLHF
TRBJ1-2,-,-,TRBV29-1,TGCAGCGTGGAGGCTGTGGGTGGCTACACCTTC,CSVEAVGGYTF
TRBJ2-3,-,-,TRBV5-4,TGTGCCAGCACATTATCCTTTTCCGCTACGCAGTATTTT,CASTLSFSATQYF
TRBJ2-3,-,-,TRBV29-1,TGCAGCGCCGACGCCAGAGCCACAGATACGCAGTATTTT,CSADARATDTQYF
TRBJ1-3,-,-,TRBV9,TGTGCCAGCAGCCCCCATAGGTCAGGAAACACCATATATTTT,CASSPHRSGNTIYF
TRBJ2-1,once,-,TRBV23-1,TGCGCCAGCAGTCAATTTGCCAATGAGCAGTTCTTC,CASSQFANEQFF